Following are 28 T cell receptor beta chains from one sample sequenced in a study of shared clonotypes between healthy human individuals. Profiled with immunoSEQ multiplex PCR; TCRdb holds only in-frame clones, not every one. The top ten clones hold 1.2% of a sample with about 1,900,000 clones, roughly 95% of them seen once. Naive CD8 cells, CD45RO-negative and positively selected for CCR7, excluded terminally differentiated effector memory CD45RA+ cells. The sample taken for sequencing was naive CD8+ T cells sorted from blood. All receptors derive from a man younger than 35 in good health.

Notes on this clone: This same CDR3 is encoded by further DNA sequences in the sample. This chain connects TRBV28 to TRBJ1-5, with 7 nucleotides matching TRBD1. The CDR3 totals 15 residues. V trimming: 5 bases; J trimming: 2 bases; junction bases outside the gene matches: 6. Germline V lookup: CDR1 MDHEN, CDR2 SYDVKM. CDR3 region: CASSPYRGGNQPQHF. The CDR3 DNA follows: TGTGCCAGCAGTCCATACAGGGGCGGCAATCAGCCCCAGCATTTT.

The gene calls are TRBV19 and TRBJ1-3; D is unresolved. The germline CDR1 and CDR2 sequences are LNHDA and SQIVND (reference sequence). The CDR3 loop spans 15 amino acids. Trimming removed 5 bases from V and 0 bases from J, with 11 bases in between. The CDR3 sequence is CASSYSPNSGNTIYF. The CDR3 region has the DNA TGTGCCAGTAGTTACAGCCCCAACTCTGGAAACACCATATATTTT.

This chain links TRBV4-3 with TRBJ1-4; 7 nucleotides agree with TRBD1. The CDR3 has 17 amino acids. J was trimmed by 3 bases and V by 3 bases; bases with no gene match: 10. Germline V gives CDR1 LGHNA, CDR2 YSLEER. In nucleotides, the CDR3 is TGCGCCAGCAGCCACTACTACAGGGGAGGTCCTAATGAAAAACTGTTTTTT. It yields the protein CASSHYYRGGPNEKLFF.

J is TRBJ1-2 and V is TRBV7-2, with D hard to call. Germline V gives CDR1 SGHTA, CDR2 FQGNSA. The V and J ends lost 3 bases and 3 bases respectively, with 8 bases between them. The CDR3 sequence is 13 residues long. DNA for the CDR3: TGTGCCAGCAGCTTCGGATATTACTATGGCTACACCTTC. Encoded protein: CASSFGYYYGYTF.

The chain combines TRBV10-3 with TRBJ2-7; perhaps TRBD2 as D (5 bases). Germline-derived CDR1 and CDR2 are ENHRY and SYGVKD. This CDR3 is built from 14 residues. V was shortened by 4 bases and J by 3 bases, with 13 bases between the two germline ends. Written as DNA, the CDR3 is TGTGCCATCAGTGCGGGCGGAGGTGGCTACGAGCAGTACTTC. This sequence encodes CAISAGGGGYEQYF.

V is TRBV25-1 and J is TRBJ2-3; 13 bases line up with TRBD2. Germline assignment: CDR1 MGHDK and CDR2 SYGVNS. This CDR3 has 18 amino acids. V lost 3 bases, J lost 1 base, and 7 bases stayed unmatched. CDR3 coding DNA: TGTGCCAGCAGTGACAGGACTAGCGGGGGATGGCGCACAGATACGCAGTATTTT. It yields the protein CASSDRTSGGWRTDTQYF. The full variable domain, in which reference TRBV25-1 and TRBJ2-3 provide the parts outside the CDR3, is EADIYQTPRYLVIGTGKKITLECSQTMGHDKMYWYQQDPGMELHLIHYSYGVNSTEKGDLSSESTVSRIRTEHFPLTLESARPSHTSQYLCASSDRTSGGWRTDTQYFGPGTRLTVL.

The rearrangement uses TRBV7-9 and TRBJ1-3; maybe TRBD1 (5 bases). Looked up from germline, CDR1 is SEHNR and CDR2 is FQNEAQ (reference sequence). The CDR3 is 14 residues long. V dropped 4 bases and J dropped 0 bases, with 7 bases sitting between them. This CDR3 is CASSSTDSGNTIYF. The CDR3 DNA follows: TGTGCCAGCAGCTCGACAGACTCTGGAAACACCATATATTTT.

J is TRBJ2-7 and V is TRBV28; TRBD2 agrees at 7 bases. Germline-derived CDR1 and CDR2 are MDHEN and SYDVKM. This CDR3 has 15 amino acids. The V segment lost 8 bases and the J segment 3 bases; nucleotides outside the gene matches: 13. The CDR3 DNA reads as TGTGCCAGCTCCCCCGGGGAGGGACCCTACTACGAGCAGTACTTC. It yields the protein CASSPGEGPYYEQYF.

The chain couples TRBV5-1 to TRBJ2-5, with TRBD2 as a possible D gene (7 bases). The CDR3 is 16 residues long. V was clipped by 0 bases and J by 4 bases, with 16 bases between them. Germline CDR1 reads SGHRS; CDR2 reads YFSETQ. The CDR3 DNA is TGCGCCAGCAGCTTGGCGGGTCCGGGGGGCGGAGAGACCCAGTACTTC. Translating it yields CASSLAGPGGGETQYF.

The rearrangement links TRBV9 to TRBJ2-5; 9 bases align to TRBD2. The CDR3 has 17 amino acids. V lost 0 bases to trimming and J lost 1 base; unmatched junction nucleotides: 7. Germline V gene lookup returns CDR1 SGDLS and CDR2 YYNGEE. This CDR3 reads CASSVGELAGIQETQYF. In DNA form, the CDR3 reads TGTGCCAGCAGCGTAGGTGAGCTAGCGGGGATCCAAGAGACCCAGTACTTC.

The gene calls are TRBV11-2 and TRBJ2-1; TRBD1 aligns across 7 bases. From germline, CDR1 is SGHAT and CDR2 FQNNGV. Trimming took 1 base from V and 4 from J; bases not matched to a gene: 4. This CDR3 contains 15 residues. CDR3 residues: CASSLALTGYNEQFF. In DNA form, the CDR3 reads TGTGCCAGCAGCTTAGCCCTGACAGGGTACAATGAGCAGTTCTTC.

With regard to this clone: This sample also contains other DNA sequences that code for the same CDR3. V and J are TRBV4-1 and TRBJ1-1; D unclear. Germline CDR1 is MGHRA and CDR2 is YSYEKL. This CDR3 is built from 12 residues. V lost 1 base, J lost 5 bases, and 5 bases lay in between. The CDR3 nucleotides are TGCGCCAGCAGCCAAGTGGGTACTGAAGCTTTCTTT. Translation: CASSQVGTEAFF.

The chain links TRBV11-2 to TRBJ2-1; 14 nucleotides agree with TRBD2. Germline loops: CDR1 SGHAT, CDR2 FQNNGV. The CDR3 contains 15 residues. Trimming at V came to 5 bases and at J to 9 bases, leaving 6 bases not matched to a gene. For the CDR3, the DNA is TGTGCCAGCAGCGAAGGGACTAGCGGGGGCGGTGAGCAGTTCTTC. Translation: CASSEGTSGGGEQFF. The whole variable domain, remainder taken from reference TRBV11-2 and TRBJ2-1, is EAGVAQSPRYKIIEKRQSVAFWCNPISGHATLYWYQQILGQGPKLLIQFQNNGVVDDSQLPKDRFSAERLKGVDSTLKIQPAKLEDSAVYLCASSEGTSGGGEQFFGPGTRLTVL.

The chain joins TRBV9 to TRBJ2-2; D is perhaps TRBD1 (5 bases). Looked up from germline, CDR1 is SGDLS and CDR2 is YYNGEE. The CDR3 runs to 16 residues. Trimming stripped 0 bases from V and 2 bases from J, with 11 bases between. In DNA, the CDR3 is TGTGCCAGCAGCGTAGCGGATAGGGGAAACACCGGGGAGCTGTTTTTT. Its protein product is CASSVADRGNTGELFF.

This chain links TRBV11-2 with TRBJ2-7; 7 nucleotides line up with TRBD1. This CDR3 spans 15 amino acids. In germline, CDR1 is SGHAT, CDR2 FQNNGV. The ends lost 5 bases at V and 3 bases at J; junction bases unmatched: 10. This CDR3 reads CASSRRETGFYEQYF. Written as DNA, the CDR3 is TGTGCCAGCAGCCGACGTGAGACAGGGTTCTACGAGCAGTACTTC.

J is TRBJ2-7 and V is TRBV6-1; D possibly corresponds to TRBD1 (6 bases). CDR1 and CDR2 from the germline V gene are MNHNS and SASEGT. The CDR3 has 15 amino acids. Trimming stripped 2 bases from V and 2 bases from J, with 13 bases between. The DNA for the CDR3 is TGTGCCAGCAGTGAAACAGGGTACTCCACCTACGAGCAGTACTTC. Amino acid sequence: CASSETGYSTYEQYF.

The CDR3 is CASSFGGPDYGYTF. Written as DNA, the CDR3 is TGTGCCAGCAGTTTTGGGGGTCCGGACTATGGCTACACCTTC. The chain couples TRBV6-5 to TRBJ1-2, with D possibly matching TRBD1 (5 bases). The V gene's germline CDR1 is MNHEY and CDR2 SVGAGI. Trimming left V 4 bases short and J 3 bases short, with 12 bases between. The CDR3 covers 14 residues.

The J gene is TRBJ1-1, the V gene TRBV7-9; the D gene is possibly TRBD1 (6 bases). Trimming removed 1 base from V and 4 bases from J, with 13 bases in between. The CDR3 has 15 amino acids. Germline V gene lookup returns CDR1 SEHNR and CDR2 FQNEAQ (reference sequence). CDR3 coding DNA: TGTGCCAGCAGCTTAGTGGGCAGGGGTCCCACTGAAGCTTTCTTT. Translating gives CASSLVGRGPTEAFF.

Points on this clone: Additional DNA sequences in this sample encode the identical CDR3. The chain couples TRBV2 to TRBJ2-1; 13 positions match TRBD2. The trim removed 4 bases at V and 6 bases at J, leaving 0 bases unmatched. CDR3 size: 14 residues. CDR1 is SNHLY and CDR2 is FYNNEI in the germline V gene. As DNA, the CDR3 is TGTGCCAGCAGTGGACTAGCGGGAGGCAATGAGCAGTTCTTC. It is translated as CASSGLAGGNEQFF.

The chain couples TRBV4-2 to TRBJ2-7, with D possibly being TRBD2 (5 bases). CDR1 is LGHNA, CDR2 YNFKEQ, per germline. The CDR3 spans 14 residues. The V end was cut by 0 bases, the J end by 11 bases, with 17 bases between. DNA for the CDR3: TGTGCCAGCAGCCAAGATAGATCAGGTGCGGAGGAGTACTTC. This codes for CASSQDRSGAEEYF.

As DNA, the CDR3 is TGTGCCAGCAGCCCCTCGGAGAGGGCGTCAGATACGCAGTATTTT. Its protein product is CASSPSERASDTQYF. The chain combines TRBV13 with TRBJ2-3; a weak D match, TRBD2 (5 bases). V shed 5 bases and J shed 4 bases, with 16 bases lying between them. The CDR3 contains 15 residues. Germline V gene data show CDR1 as PRHDT and CDR2 as FYEKMQ (reference sequence).

The chain employs TRBV5-8 and TRBJ2-4, with D perhaps matching TRBD1 (6 bases). Trimming removed 3 bases from V and 0 bases from J, with 13 bases in between. The CDR3 totals 16 residues. In germline, CDR1 is SGHTS, CDR2 YDEGEE. CDR3 residues: CASSSDRELAKNIQYF. As DNA, the CDR3 is TGTGCCAGCAGCTCGGACAGAGAACTAGCCAAAAACATTCAGTACTTC. The entire variable domain, with the rest obtained from reference TRBV5-8 and TRBJ2-4, is as follows: EAGVTQSPTHLIKTRGQQATLRCSPISGHTSVYWYQQALGLGLQFLLWYDEGEERNRGNFPPRFSGRQFPNYSSELNVNALELEDSALYLCASSSDRELAKNIQYFGAGTRLSVL.

The chain uses TRBV6-1 and TRBJ1-2; D may be TRBD1 (6 bases). The V end lost 8 bases, the J end lost 2 bases, and 18 bases lay between the germline ends. This CDR3 comprises 15 residues. The germline V gene encodes CDR1 MNHNS and CDR2 SASEGT. This chain's CDR3 is CASRIIGQTNYGYTF. The CDR3 region has the DNA TGTGCCAGCCGTATTATTGGACAGACCAACTATGGCTACACCTTC.

This clone was found once. V and J are TRBV29-1 and TRBJ2-2; D gene uncertain. CDR3 length equals 10 residues. Germline CDR1 and CDR2: SQVTM and ANQGSEA. Trimming shortened V by 5 bases and J by 6 bases, and 4 bases separated the two germline ends. CDR3 loop: CSVHAGELFF. Here the CDR3 DNA reads TGCAGCGTTCATGCCGGGGAGCTGTTTTTT.

The V call is TRBV9, the J call TRBJ1-4, with D tentatively TRBD1 (5 bases). This CDR3 is 14 amino acids long. The V end lost 4 bases, the J end lost 3 bases, and 10 bases lay between the germline ends. From germline, CDR1 is SGDLS and CDR2 YYNGEE. The CDR3 region has the DNA TGTGCCAGCAGCAGGGACGCCCCTAATGAAAAACTGTTTTTT. Its translation: CASSRDAPNEKLFF.

The genes are TRBV9 and TRBJ2-7, with D unresolved. V lost 0 bases to trimming and J lost 2 bases, with 15 bases between them. The CDR3 totals 16 residues. Germline CDR1 and CDR2: SGDLS and YYNGEE. The CDR3 sequence is CASSVGLPIDTYEQYF. CDR3 coding DNA: TGTGCCAGCAGCGTAGGTCTCCCGATAGATACCTACGAGCAGTACTTC.

V and J are TRBV2 and TRBJ2-4; TRBD2 is a possible D gene (5 bases). The V gene's germline CDR1 is SNHLY and CDR2 FYNNEI. CDR3 length: 13 amino acids. Between the trimmed V and J ends, which lost 8 bases and 1 base, there was a span of 9 bases. The CDR3 DNA sequence: TGTGCCAGCGGGGAGTTTGCCAAAAACATTCAGTACTTC. Protein product: CASGEFAKNIQYF.

The J gene is TRBJ2-7, the V gene TRBV7-6; D is unresolved. This CDR3 region has 13 residues. The germline V and J ends were trimmed by 6 bases and 1 base, with 10 bases remaining between them. The germline CDR1 and CDR2 sequences are SGHVS and FNYEAQ. The CDR3 coding sequence is TGTGCCAGCAGGGCACCTTCGTCCTACGAGCAGTACTTC. Encoded protein: CASRAPSSYEQYF.